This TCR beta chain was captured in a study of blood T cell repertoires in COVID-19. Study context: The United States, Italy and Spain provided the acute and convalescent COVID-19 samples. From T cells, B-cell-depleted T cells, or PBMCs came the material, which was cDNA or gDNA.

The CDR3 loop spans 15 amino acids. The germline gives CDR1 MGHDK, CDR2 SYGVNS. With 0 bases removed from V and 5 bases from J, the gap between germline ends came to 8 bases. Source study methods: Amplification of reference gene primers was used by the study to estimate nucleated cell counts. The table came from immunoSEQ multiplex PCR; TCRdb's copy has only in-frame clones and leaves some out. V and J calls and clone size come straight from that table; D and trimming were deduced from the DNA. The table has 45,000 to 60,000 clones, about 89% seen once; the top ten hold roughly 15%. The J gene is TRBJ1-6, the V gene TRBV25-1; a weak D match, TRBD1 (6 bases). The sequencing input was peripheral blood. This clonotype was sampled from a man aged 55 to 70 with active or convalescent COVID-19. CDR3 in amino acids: CASSEYRTDNSPLHF. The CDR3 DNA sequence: TGTGCCAGCAGTGAATACAGGACAGATAATTCACCCCTCCACTTT.